This note documents a single T cell receptor (beta chain) sequence. What it binds is not known. The donors were part of the validation cohort of around 110 subjects. That cohort was separate from the first cohort, which comprised 670 or so subjects. The data originate from a study of cytomegalovirus exposure and HLA in healthy donors. General study points: The tendency of first-cohort TCR clusters to co-occur in the 90 to 150 validation repertoires was the finding of a later analysis. Specific recognition of CMV antigens was confirmed in vitro for a few chains (all CMV-associated). As was reported, the classifier diagnosed cytomegalovirus status with high specificity and sensitivity.

Germline V CDR1 and CDR2: SGHTA, FQGTGA. Deletions cut 5 bases from V and 9 bases from J, with 11 bases between. This CDR3 comprises 12 residues. Method: immunoSEQ multiplex PCR; TCRdb's copy keeps in-frame clones and lacks some. The table shows 100,000 or so clones, with 70% to 90% occurring only once. This receptor was taken from a woman in her thirties in good health and CMV-seronegative. V and J are TRBV7-3 and TRBJ2-1, with D unclear. Sequencing was done on a sample of PBMCs. The CDR3 DNA is TGTGCCAGCAGCGTCCTACCGGGTGAGCAGTTCTTC. Translating it yields CASSVLPGEQFF.